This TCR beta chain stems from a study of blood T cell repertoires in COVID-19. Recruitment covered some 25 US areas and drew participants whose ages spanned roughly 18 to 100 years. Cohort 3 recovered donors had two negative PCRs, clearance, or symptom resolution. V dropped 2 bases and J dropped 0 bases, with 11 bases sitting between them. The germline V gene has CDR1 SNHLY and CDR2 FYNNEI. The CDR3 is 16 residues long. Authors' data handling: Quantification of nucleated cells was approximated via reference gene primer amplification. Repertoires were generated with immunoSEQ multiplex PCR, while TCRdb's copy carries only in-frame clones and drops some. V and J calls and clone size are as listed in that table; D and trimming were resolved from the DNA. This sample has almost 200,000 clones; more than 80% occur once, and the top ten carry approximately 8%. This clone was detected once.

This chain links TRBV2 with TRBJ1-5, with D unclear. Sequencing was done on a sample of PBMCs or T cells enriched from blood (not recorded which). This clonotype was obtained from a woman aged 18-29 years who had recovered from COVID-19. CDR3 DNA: TGTGCCAGCAGTGAAAATCGGCGGAATAGCAATCAGCCCCAGCATTTT. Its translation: CASSENRRNSNQPQHF.